Described below is a single T cell receptor beta chain sequence and its context. The antigen is unknown. The PCR was carried out with 60 Vbeta primers and 13 Jbeta primers. Per the original methods: Unique TCR beta chains totaled some 78 million in a later count, with roughly 12 million of them shared. The table came from immunoSEQ multiplex PCR; TCRdb's copy has only in-frame clones and leaves some out. V, J and clone size are those of that table, while D and trimming were read from the DNA. Here the sample spans roughly 180,000 clones, approximately 80% being singletons. Germline loops: CDR1 MNHEY, CDR2 SMNVEV (reference sequence). The CDR3 contains 13 residues. V was clipped by 5 bases and J by 5 bases, with 12 bases between them. The data are from a study of cytomegalovirus exposure and HLA in healthy donors. Overall study findings and caveats: Association with HLA alleles at 0.05 false discovery rate was found for around 15,000 TCR beta sequences in a later analysis. TCR beta sequences reportedly predicted most subjects' HLA-A and HLA-B alleles accurately. Within an earlier analysis, most TCR beta V segments proved productive either about 90% or about 30% of the time.

This TCR derives from a female donor in good health and CMV-seronegative. The chain recombines TRBV27 with TRBJ1-2; D is possibly TRBD1 (5 bases). Sequenced material: PBMCs. The CDR3 reads CASSHDSEYGYTF. The CDR3 DNA is TGTGCCAGCAGTCACGACAGCGAATATGGCTACACCTTC.